Included here is one T cell receptor beta chain sequence, with context. Antigen: not known. Only CD45RO-negative cells positively selected for CCR7 counted as naive CD8 cells, so terminally differentiated effector memory CD45RA+ cells were excluded. Donors were healthy HIV-negative adults without recent acute infections or vaccinations. The method was immunoSEQ multiplex PCR; TCRdb's version includes in-frame clones alone and lacks a portion of them. The sample lists fewer than 850,000 clones, about 96% occurring once. This record comes from a study of shared clonotypes between healthy human individuals. The wider study: Donor composition was two women and three men, aged 18 to 49.

Findings and caveats of the study: Sequencing depth was a factor that was expected to affect clonotype sharing among donors. Rarefaction gave evidence that sorted-subset sequencing remained incomplete despite large depth.

This TCR was sampled from a man aged 25-45 years in good health. Sequenced: naive CD8+ T cells sorted from blood.

CDR3 coding DNA: TGCGCCAGCAGCCTATTATTTAGCCCGGACAATGAGCAGTTCTTC. Its protein is CASSLLFSPDNEQFF. The chain recombines TRBV5-1 with TRBJ2-1, with unresolved D. V was trimmed by 4 bases and J by 5 bases, leaving 16 bases between them. The germline V gene encodes CDR1 SGHRS and CDR2 YFSETQ. The CDR3 sequence is 15 residues long.